The entry below gives a single T cell receptor beta chain sequence along with its context. Its specificity is not known. Produced via immunoSEQ multiplex PCR; TCRdb's table is partial and in-frame only. Of approximately 110,000 clones in the sample, roughly 90% were seen once. This sample was included in a study of OX40 agonist ivuxolimab in advanced cancers. Overall study context: Clinicians treated patients with ivuxolimab, an agonistic anti-OX40 (CD134) antibody. Those treated in dose escalation had hepatocellular carcinoma, melanoma, renal cell cancer or head and neck cancer.

Germline values: CDR1 MNHNY, CDR2 SVGAGI (reference sequence). With V trimmed by 8 bases and J by 2 bases, 15 bases remained unmatched. This CDR3 contains 16 residues. Study-wide results and limits: Partial responders at 0.1-3.0 mg/kg showed near-lowest clonal expansion. Specificity for antigen went undetermined in the expanded peripheral T cells.

This rearrangement joins TRBV6-6 to TRBJ2-7; 7 bases line up with TRBD2. The sequence was obtained from an adult with an advanced solid tumor such as melanoma, head and neck, liver or kidney cancer. The sequencing used CD4+ or CD8+ T cells sorted from blood, collected in a trial of the OX40 agonist ivuxolimab. The CDR3 DNA reads TGTGCCAGCTCTGGAGGTAGGGCGACTAGCACCTACGAGCAGTACTTC. Translating gives CASSGGRATSTYEQYF.